The rows below give T cell receptor beta chains drawn from one sample of a study of blood T cell repertoires in COVID-19. Sequencing used immunoSEQ multiplex PCR; TCRdb keeps in-frame clones, though not all of them. The profile shows approximately 220,000 clones, around nine tenths of them singletons. The source material was peripheral blood. All receptors derive from a man between 35 and 55 years old with acute or convalescent COVID-19. The CDR3 runs from the conserved cysteine through the conserved F or W. D genes are given only for firm matches. Some rows mark clone size as missing; the rest say once, few, many or name a class of expanded clone.

abundance	v_gene	d_gene	j_gene	CDR3nt	CDR3aa
NA	TRBV11-3	TRBD1	TRBJ2-2	TGTGCCAGTAGAGGACAGGGGGCTAACGGGGAGCTGTTTTTT	CASRGQGANGELFF
NA	TRBV27	TRBD2	TRBJ2-2	TGTGCCAGCAGCTTCGCGACTAGCGGGAGTGGGGAGCTGTTTTTT	CASSFATSGSGELFF
NA	TRBV9	NA	TRBJ1-3	TGTGCCAGCAGCGTAACAGGATCTGGAAACACCATATATTTT	CASSVTGSGNTIYF
NA	TRBV5-5	TRBD2	TRBJ2-1	TGTGCCAGCAGCCAGGGACTAGCGGGGGTAAAGGATGAGCAGTTCTTC	CASSQGLAGVKDEQFF
NA	TRBV28	NA	TRBJ2-7	TGTGCCAGCACAGAGGTCAGCTCCTACGAGCAGTACTTC	CASTEVSSYEQYF
NA	TRBV7-9	NA	TRBJ2-7	TGTGCCAGCAGCTTCGTCTTACAGGGTAACGAGCAGTACTTC	CASSFVLQGNEQYF
NA	TRBV19	NA	TRBJ2-7	TGTGCCAGTCGGGGCGGGGTCCTAGACGAGCAGTACTTC	CASRGGVLDEQYF
once	TRBV7-2	TRBD1	TRBJ2-7	TGTGCCAGCAGCTCAGTCCCGGGACAGGGGGCCGAGCAGTACTTC	CASSSVPGQGAEQYF
NA	TRBV2	NA	TRBJ1-2	TGTGCCAGCACGGGAGGAGGCTACACCTTC	CASTGGGYTF
NA	TRBV25-1	NA	TRBJ1-2	TGTGCCAGCAGTGAATGGGGGGATTATGGCTACACCTTC	CASSEWGDYGYTF
NA	TRBV3-1/TRBV3-2	NA	TRBJ1-2	TGTGCCAGCAGCCATACCACGCGAGCTAACTATGGCTACACCTTC	CASSHTTRANYGYTF
NA	TRBV28	NA	TRBJ1-2	TGTGCCAGCAGTTTATCAGGGGCCGGTGGCTACACCTTC	CASSLSGAGGYTF
NA	TRBV5-1	TRBD1	TRBJ1-2	TGCGCCAGCAGCTTCCAACCGGGACAGGGGGCCACGATCTCCTATGGCTACACCTTC	CASSFQPGQGATISYGYTF
NA	TRBV27	TRBD2	TRBJ2-4	TGTGCCAGCAGTTTAAGGGCTAGCGGGAAAAACATTCAGTACTTC	CASSLRASGKNIQYF
NA	TRBV30	TRBD1	TRBJ1-2	TGTGCCTGGAGTAGACAGGGTTGGGGCTACACCTTC	CAWSRQGWGYTF
NA	TRBV4-1	NA	TRBJ1-1	TGCGCCAGCAGCCACCCGACAGTACACACTGAAGCTTTCTTT	CASSHPTVHTEAFF
NA	TRBV29-1	TRBD2	TRBJ2-5	TGCAGCGTTGCCGCCACCAGCGGGAACCAAGAGACCCAGTACTTC	CSVAATSGNQETQYF
NA	TRBV27	TRBD1	TRBJ1-2	TGTGCCAGCAGTCCCGCGGGACAGGGAGATGGCTACACCTTC	CASSPAGQGDGYTF
NA	TRBV28	TRBD1	TRBJ2-7	TGTGCCAGCAGTATCCGGACAGGGCTCGATCCGCACTTC	CASSIRTGLDPHF
NA	TRBV5-1	NA	TRBJ2-3	TGCGCCAGCAGACCGGACTCGACTAGCACAGATACGCAGTATTTT	CASRPDSTSTDTQYF
NA	TRBV5-4	NA	TRBJ2-2	TGTGCCAGCAGCTGGGGCAGGATAACAAACGCCGGGGAGCTGTTTTTT	CASSWGRITNAGELFF
NA	TRBV7-2	NA	TRBJ2-5	TGTGCCAGCAGCTTTCTGCAGTCGGAGACCCAGTACTTC	CASSFLQSETQYF
NA	TRBV27	NA	TRBJ2-7	TGTGCCAGCAGTTTATCCGACGGGGGCTACGAGCAGTACTTC	CASSLSDGGYEQYF
NA	TRBV14	TRBD2	TRBJ2-3	TGTGCCAGCAGCCCCTGGACTAGTACAGATACGCAGTATTTT	CASSPWTSTDTQYF
NA	TRBV28	TRBD1	TRBJ1-5	TGTGCCAGCAGTTACCGACAGGGGATCCAGCCCCAGCATTTT	CASSYRQGIQPQHF
NA	TRBV7-2	NA	TRBJ2-2	TGTGCCAGCAGCTGGCGAGGGCACATCGGAACCGGGGAGCTGTTTTTT	CASSWRGHIGTGELFF
NA	TRBV7-2	TRBD1	TRBJ1-4	TGTGCCAGCAGCCCCGATGGACAGGGGGCCGCAACTAATGAAAAACTGTTTTTT	CASSPDGQGAATNEKLFF
NA	TRBV5-1	TRBD2	TRBJ2-1	TGCGCCAGCAGCTTGGTGTCTAGCGGGTCGGCGGGAAATGAGCAGTTCTTC	CASSLVSSGSAGNEQFF
NA	TRBV5-1	NA	TRBJ1-2	TGCGCCAGCGGTCCCAGGGATAGCTATGGCTACACCTTC	CASGPRDSYGYTF
NA	TRBV9	TRBD2	TRBJ2-2	TGTGCCAGCAGCCCGAGGGATGACGGGAGGGGGACCGGGGAGCTGTTTTTT	CASSPRDDGRGTGELFF
NA	TRBV7-8	NA	TRBJ2-7	TGTGCCAGCGCGCTGGTTTATTTCGACGAGCAGTACTTC	CASALVYFDEQYF
NA	TRBV29-1	NA	TRBJ2-5	TGCAGCGAATCAGGGGCTGAAGGAGAGACCCAGTACTTC	CSESGAEGETQYF
NA	TRBV5-1	TRBD2	TRBJ2-4	TGCGCCAGCAGCTTGAATTACGGCGGGAGGGACATTCAGTACTTC	CASSLNYGGRDIQYF
NA	TRBV19	NA	TRBJ1-4	TGTGCCACCCTCCCCTCGGGGGGCGCGAATGAAAAACTGTTTTTT	CATLPSGGANEKLFF
NA	TRBV12-1	NA	TRBJ1-5	TGTGCCAGCAGCATAAGCGGATTGGACAGGGGGAAAGGGGGGAGCAATCAGCCCCAGCATTTT	CASSISGLDRGKGGSNQPQHF
once	TRBV29-1	TRBD2	TRBJ2-7	TGCAGCGTTGGTAGCGGGAGGATCTACGAGCAGTACTTC	CSVGSGRIYEQYF
NA	TRBV15	NA	TRBJ2-7	TGTGCCACCAGCACTCTTCGCCGGGATCCCTACGAGCAGTACTTC	CATSTLRRDPYEQYF
NA	TRBV4-1	TRBD1	TRBJ2-3	TGCGCCAGCAGCCAAGGAGGACAGGCGTCTAGCACAAATACGCAGTATTTT	CASSQGGQASSTNTQYF
NA	TRBV10-3	TRBD1	TRBJ2-7	TGTGCCATCAGTGGGGACAGGGGAGAACACGAGCAGTACTTC	CAISGDRGEHEQYF
NA	TRBV5-5	NA	TRBJ1-2	TGTGCCAGCAGCTCTATCCTCACCCGACAGACAGACTATGGCTACACCTTC	CASSSILTRQTDYGYTF
NA	TRBV5-1	TRBD1	TRBJ1-1	TGCGCCAGCAGCCCCAGACAGGGGGCGATGGACACTGAAGCTTTCTTT	CASSPRQGAMDTEAFF
few	TRBV27	NA	TRBJ2-3	TGTGCCAGCAGTTCGGCCATCTATGGCGCGGCTACGCAGTATTTT	CASSSAIYGAATQYF
NA	TRBV7-8	TRBD1	TRBJ1-2	TGTGCCAGCAGCTTACGGGCCGCTACCCTGGGACAGCTCAACTATGGCTACACCTTC	CASSLRAATLGQLNYGYTF
NA	TRBV19	NA	TRBJ1-5	TGTGCCAGTAGTTCCCTGGGCAACGGACAGCCCCAGCATTTT	CASSSLGNGQPQHF
NA	TRBV14	NA	TRBJ2-5	TGTGCCAGCAGCCAAGATATAGGTAGCGAGACCCAGTACTTC	CASSQDIGSETQYF
NA	TRBV19	NA	TRBJ1-1	TGTGCCAGCTCCACGCGAGGGGGGGTTACCACTGAAGCTTTCTTT	CASSTRGGVTTEAFF
NA	TRBV19	NA	TRBJ2-7	TGTGCCAGTAGTAAGCGCGGGACCTACGAGCAGTACTTC	CASSKRGTYEQYF
NA	TRBV5-1	TRBD1	TRBJ2-7	TGCGCCAGCAGCTTGGAAGGGGCCGCAGGGGGCGACTACGAGCAGTACTTC	CASSLEGAAGGDYEQYF
NA	TRBV10-3	TRBD1	TRBJ1-2	TGTGCCATCAGTGAGTCGCGGACAGGGCGCGGCTACACCTTC	CAISESRTGRGYTF
NA	TRBV5-1	NA	TRBJ1-2	TGCGCCAGCAGCCCTTCGGAGGGCCTCTTAAATGGCTACACCTTC	CASSPSEGLLNGYTF
NA	TRBV7-3	NA	TRBJ2-5	TGTGCCAGCAGCTTACAGGGTAAAGGGACCCAGTACTTC	CASSLQGKGTQYF
NA	TRBV7-2	NA	TRBJ2-5	TGTGCCAGCAGCTCAGGTGGGGCGGGGTTTTCCCAAGAGACCCAGTACTTC	CASSSGGAGFSQETQYF
few	TRBV25-1	TRBD1	TRBJ1-2	TGTGCCAGCAGTGAATCCCATCCGGGACAGGGGGCAACGGGCTACACCTTC	CASSESHPGQGATGYTF
NA	TRBV4-2	TRBD2	TRBJ2-1	TGTGCCAGCAGCCAAGTGGGACTAGCGGGAGCCGTGGGAGACAATGAGCAGTTCTTC	CASSQVGLAGAVGDNEQFF
NA	TRBV3-1/TRBV3-2	TRBD1	TRBJ2-3	TGTGCCAGCAGCCAAGGAAGACAGGGTAGGGCAGATACGCAGTATTTT	CASSQGRQGRADTQYF